The rows below give T cell receptor beta chains drawn from one sample of a study of a mutant IDH1 vaccine in newly diagnosed glioma. The repertoire was sequenced with immunoSEQ multiplex PCR; TCRdb's copy has only in-frame clones and lacks some. Here the sample spans some 28,000 clones, approximately 82% being singletons. These receptors are not linked to any known antigen. Here the sequenced sample was PBMCs, taken from a glioma patient whose treatment included an IDH1 peptide vaccine. The receptors shown here come from a woman aged 30 to 39 with glioma. Both conserved end residues are part of each CDR3. Fields, in order: clone size, V gene, CDR3 length, J gene, D gene, CDR3 protein, CDR3 DNA. A D gene is named only where the DNA matches it firmly. Where a row states a size, it is once, few, many or the class of an expanded clone; other rows omit it.

-	TRBV29-1	12	TRBJ1-1	-	CSVVVMNTEAFF	TGCAGCGTTGTTGTAATGAACACTGAAGCTTTCTTT
-	TRBV5-1	13	TRBJ2-7	-	CASSFGFSYEQYF	TGCGCCAGCAGCTTTGGCTTCTCCTACGAGCAGTACTTC
once	TRBV19	12	TRBJ2-3	-	CASTGGTDTQYF	TGTGCCAGTACGGGTGGCACAGATACGCAGTATTTT
-	TRBV4-3	18	TRBJ2-7	-	CASSQEVRSLGGPYEQYF	TGCGCCAGCAGCCAAGAAGTTCGCTCCCTCGGGGGGCCCTACGAGCAGTACTTC
-	TRBV12-5	15	TRBJ1-4	-	CASGLARQHNEKLFF	TGTGCTAGTGGTTTGGCCCGACAGCATAATGAAAAACTGTTTTTT
-	TRBV7-2	17	TRBJ1-3	-	CASSLAAMGSSGNTIYF	TGTGCCAGCAGCTTAGCCGCGATGGGCTCAAGCGGAAACACCATATATTTT
-	TRBV10-2	15	TRBJ1-2	-	CASSDKNGANYGYTF	TGCGCCAGCAGTGATAAAAATGGAGCTAACTATGGCTACACCTTC
-	TRBV7-9	12	TRBJ2-7	-	CASSRLGGEQYF	TGTGCCAGCAGTAGACTTGGGGGCGAGCAGTACTTC
few	TRBV27	17	TRBJ2-6	-	CASRARSGISGANVLTF	TGTGCCAGCAGGGCTCGAAGCGGAATCTCTGGGGCCAACGTCCTGACTTTC
-	TRBV9	15	TRBJ2-7	-	CASNSGIQLIYEQYF	TGTGCCAGCAACAGTGGAATCCAACTAATCTACGAGCAGTACTTC
-	TRBV30	13	TRBJ2-7	-	CAWSSIAPYEQYF	TGTGCCTGGAGTAGTATAGCTCCCTACGAGCAGTACTTC
-	TRBV2	15	TRBJ1-6	-	CASSPNGQNGSPLHF	TGTGCCAGCAGCCCGAATGGGCAGAATGGCTCACCCCTCCACTTT
-	TRBV19	12	TRBJ1-3	-	CASRGSGNTIYF	TGTGCCAGTAGGGGCTCTGGAAACACCATATATTTT
-	TRBV7-2	16	TRBJ1-4	-	CASSFPRGGANEKLFF	TGTGCCAGCAGCTTCCCCAGGGGTGGAGCTAATGAAAAACTGTTTTTT
-	TRBV29-1	18	TRBJ1-1	TRBD1	CSVEIPGTGAPMNTEAFF	TGCAGCGTTGAAATTCCGGGGACAGGGGCCCCGATGAACACTGAAGCTTTCTTT
-	TRBV6-1	16	TRBJ2-7	TRBD1	CASSDFPGQGPNEQYF	TGTGCCAGCAGTGACTTCCCGGGACAGGGTCCCAACGAGCAGTACTTC
-	TRBV7-6	13	TRBJ1-1	-	CASSLDDNTEAFF	TGTGCCAGCAGCTTGGATGACAACACTGAAGCTTTCTTT
-	TRBV4-1	15	TRBJ1-2	-	CASNPGQATNYGYTF	TGCGCCAGCAACCCGGGGCAGGCCACTAACTATGGCTACACCTTC